This T cell receptor beta chain emerged from a study of blood T cells in healthy people across ages. V lost 2 bases, J lost 2 bases, and 16 bases lay in between. In germline, CDR1 is MNHEY, CDR2 SVGAGI. This CDR3 has 17 residues. Extraction of total RNA produced a minimum of 5.5 micrograms from each sample. There are a few counts of this clonotype. Together with a sample-barcoded 5' primer, a J-beta primer mix was included in a second PCR lasting about 6 to 11 cycles. TCRdb re-called the 5' RACE reads through MiXCR, storing one row per CDR3 protein. The sample holds some 1 million distinct CDR3 sequences, over 35% seen once.

Sequencing input: blood. This rearrangement joins TRBV6-5 to TRBJ2-1, with D perhaps TRBD1 or TRBD2 (5 bases each). The sequence derives from a woman aged 60-75 years in good health. CDR3 protein: CASSYQGAPSPYNEQFF. The DNA of the CDR3 is TGTGCCAGCAGTTACCAGGGAGCCCCAAGCCCCTACAATGAGCAGTTCTTC.